The 16 T cell receptor beta chains listed next were all sequenced from one sample in a study of cytomegalovirus exposure and HLA in healthy donors. PCR amplification relied on 60 Vbeta primers (plus 13 Jbeta primers). The repertoire was sequenced with immunoSEQ multiplex PCR; TCRdb's copy has only in-frame clones and lacks some. Of 60,000 to 70,000 clones detected, approximately 75% appear once; the ten largest clones hold approximately 7.8%. Sequenced input: PBMCs. These receptors all come from a man aged 55 to 70 in good health and CMV-seropositive.

The chain combines TRBV5-8 with TRBJ2-3; D unclear. The CDR3 length is 15 residues. Germline assignment: CDR1 SGHTS and CDR2 YDEGEE. The germline V and J ends were trimmed by 0 bases and 2 bases, with 10 bases remaining between them. The CDR3 DNA follows: TGTGCCAGCAGCTTGGCCGAGAGGATCACAGATACGCAGTATTTT. Protein sequence: CASSLAERITDTQYF.

The chain is built from TRBV27 and TRBJ1-2, with D maybe TRBD1 (5 bases). Trimming removed 0 bases at V and 3 bases at J, with 14 bases between. The CDR3 covers 16 residues. CDR1 is MNHEY and CDR2 is SMNVEV in the germline V gene (reference sequence). The DNA for the CDR3 is TGTGCCAGCAGTTTATCTTGGGGCCAGAGCTACTATGGCTACACCTTC. It translates to CASSLSWGQSYYGYTF.

The chain has TRBV6-1 and TRBJ2-4; tentative D call: TRBD1 (6 bases). This CDR3 spans 18 amino acids. The germline V gene has CDR1 MNHNS and CDR2 SASEGT. V lost 4 bases and J lost 0, with 19 bases in between. The CDR3 spells CASSVPGVDLLAKNIQYF. The CDR3 nucleotides are TGTGCCAGCAGTGTACCAGGGGTTGACCTTCTAGCCAAAAACATTCAGTACTTC.

V usage is TRBV5-1 and J usage is TRBJ1-1; no definite D call. Trimming left V 0 bases short and J 0 bases short, with 9 bases between. Germline values: CDR1 SGHRS, CDR2 YFSETQ. The CDR3 length is 15 residues. The CDR3 DNA reads TGCGCCAGCAGCTTGGACTCGGGGATGAACACTGAAGCTTTCTTT. It yields the protein CASSLDSGMNTEAFF.

About this clone: Sequence at one end of the junction differs from germline and may be a read error. In DNA form, the CDR3 reads TGTTCCAGCAGCTTAGCTAGCTTACAGGGGATGAACACTGAAGCTTTCTTT. As protein: CSSSLASLQGMNTEAFF. The V call is TRBV7-9, the J call TRBJ1-1; 7 bases map to TRBD1. CDR3 length: 17 amino acids. CDR1 is SEHNR, CDR2 FQNEAQ, per germline (reference sequence).

V gene TRBV5-6 combines with J gene TRBJ2-3; D unresolved. CDR3 size: 13 residues. The ends were cut back, 4 bases at V and 2 bases at J, with 8 bases in the middle. Germline values: CDR1 SGHDT, CDR2 YYEEEE. The CDR3 sequence: CASSRSYTDTQYF. DNA of the CDR3: TGTGCCAGCAGCCGGTCCTACACAGATACGCAGTATTTT.

This clone was seen a handful of times. The V gene is TRBV6-5, the J gene TRBJ2-7, with 7 bases lining up with TRBD2. V was pared by 6 bases and J by 0 bases, with 8 bases of the junction left unmatched. The CDR3 sequence is 15 residues long. Germline V gives CDR1 MNHEY, CDR2 SVGAGI. Here the CDR3 DNA reads TGTGCCAGCAGACCATCCGGCGGGAGCTCCTACGAGCAGTACTTC. Amino acids: CASRPSGGSSYEQYF.

V and J are TRBV27 and TRBJ2-1, with D perhaps matching TRBD2 (5 bases). The germline V gene encodes CDR1 MNHEY and CDR2 SMNVEV (reference sequence). This CDR3 is built from 15 residues. V shed 3 bases and J shed 2 bases, with 11 bases lying between them. In DNA form, the CDR3 reads TGTGCCAGCAGTTTTAAGAGGGAAACCTACAATGAGCAGTTCTTC. This sequence encodes CASSFKRETYNEQFF.

The CDR3 spells CASSPLGQGGGYGYTF. The DNA for the CDR3 is TGTGCCAGCAGCCCCTTGGGCCAAGGGGGCGGATATGGCTACACCTTC. V is TRBV5-6 and J is TRBJ1-2; TRBD1 agrees at 7 bases. V shed 4 bases, J shed 5 bases, and the junction held 14 bases outside the gene matches. CDR1 and CDR2 (germline): SGHDT, YYEEEE. This CDR3 contains 16 residues.

The chain joins TRBV27 to TRBJ1-1, with 8 bases that match TRBD1. V gave up 6 bases and J gave up 1 base; unmatched junction bases: 10. Germline lookup yields CDR1 MNHEY and CDR2 SMNVEV (reference sequence). The CDR3 has 16 residues. The CDR3 protein is CASRGQGVGPNTEAFF. The CDR3 DNA sequence: TGTGCCAGCAGAGGACAGGGTGTGGGTCCGAACACTGAAGCTTTCTTT.

J is TRBJ2-2 and V is TRBV10-1; TRBD2 matches at 7 bases. Germline CDR1 and CDR2: WNHNN and SYGVQD (reference sequence). The CDR3 extends over 14 amino acids. Trimming cost V 4 bases and J 5 bases; bases outside gene matches: 4. CDR3 sequence (DNA): TGCGCCAGCAGTGGACTAGCAGGGACCGGGGAGCTGTTTTTT. Translated, it gives CASSGLAGTGELFF.

This rearrangement joins TRBV5-6 to TRBJ1-5; 7 bases fit TRBD1. The J segment lost 1 base and the V segment lost 1 base, leaving 5 bases of the junction unmatched. The CDR3 is 16 amino acids. CDR1 SGHDT and CDR2 YYEEEE come from the germline V gene. The CDR3 nucleotides are TGTGCCAGCAGCTTGTACAGGGGTCCAAGCAATCAGCCCCAGCATTTT. Protein product: CASSLYRGPSNQPQHF.

The rearrangement links TRBV28 to TRBJ2-2; no firm D call. Germline assignment: CDR1 MDHEN and CDR2 SYDVKM. V gave up 5 bases and J gave up 5 bases, with 6 bases separating them. The length of the CDR3 is 12 residues. The CDR3 DNA sequence: TGTGCCAGCAGTACACCGACCGGGGAGCTGTTTTTT. It is translated as CASSTPTGELFF.

CDR3 nucleotide sequence: TGTGCCAGCAGGGTGGGAGTAGGGGGTGAAGAGACCCAGTACTTC. Amino acid sequence: CASRVGVGGEETQYF. The J gene is TRBJ2-5, the V gene TRBV6-5, with D perhaps TRBD1 (6 bases). Between the trimmed V and J ends, which lost 6 bases and 3 bases, there was a span of 17 bases. The CDR3 runs 15 residues. Germline V gene data show CDR1 as MNHEY and CDR2 as SVGAGI.

The genes are TRBV6-1 and TRBJ2-7; D might be TRBD1 (6 bases). Between the trimmed V and J ends, which lost 6 bases and 2 bases, there was a span of 14 bases. Germline V lookup: CDR1 MNHNS, CDR2 SASEGT. This CDR3 spans 14 amino acids. The CDR3 is CASSLGRGPYEQYF. CDR3 coding DNA: TGTGCCAGCAGCCTAGGCAGGGGTCCCTACGAGCAGTACTTC.

The chain couples TRBV2 to TRBJ2-5; 7 bases fit TRBD2. Germline V gene sequence: CDR1 SNHLY, CDR2 FYNNEI. V shed 4 bases and J 5 bases; nucleotides not matched to a gene: 7. The CDR3 runs 14 residues. The CDR3: CASSADMGGETQYF. CDR3 nucleotides: TGTGCCAGCAGTGCCGATATGGGAGGGGAGACCCAGTACTTC.